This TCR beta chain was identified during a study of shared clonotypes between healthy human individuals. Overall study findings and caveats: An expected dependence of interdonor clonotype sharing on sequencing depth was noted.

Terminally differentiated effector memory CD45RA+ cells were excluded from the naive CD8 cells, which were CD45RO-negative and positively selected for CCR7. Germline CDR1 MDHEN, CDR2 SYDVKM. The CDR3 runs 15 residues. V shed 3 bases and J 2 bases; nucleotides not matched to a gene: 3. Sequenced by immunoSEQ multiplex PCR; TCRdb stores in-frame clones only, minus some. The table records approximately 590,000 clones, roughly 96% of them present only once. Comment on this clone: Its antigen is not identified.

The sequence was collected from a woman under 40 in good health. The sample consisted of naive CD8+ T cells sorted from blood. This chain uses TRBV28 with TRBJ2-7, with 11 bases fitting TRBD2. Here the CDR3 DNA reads TGTGCCAGCAGTTTGGGGACTAGCGGACCCTACGAGCAGTACTTC. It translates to CASSLGTSGPYEQYF.